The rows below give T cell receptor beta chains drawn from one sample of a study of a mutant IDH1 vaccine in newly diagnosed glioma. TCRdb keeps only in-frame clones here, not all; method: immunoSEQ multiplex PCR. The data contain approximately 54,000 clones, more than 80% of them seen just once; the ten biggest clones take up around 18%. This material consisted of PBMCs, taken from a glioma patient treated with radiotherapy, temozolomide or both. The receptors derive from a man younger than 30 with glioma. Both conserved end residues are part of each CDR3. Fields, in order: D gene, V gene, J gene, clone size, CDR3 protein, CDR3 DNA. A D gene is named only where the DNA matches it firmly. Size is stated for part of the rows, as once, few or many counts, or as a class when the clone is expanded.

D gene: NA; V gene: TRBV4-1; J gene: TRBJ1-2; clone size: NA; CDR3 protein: CASSQSEREYSYGYTF; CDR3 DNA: TGCGCCAGCAGCCAAAGTGAAAGGGAATACAGCTATGGCTACACCTTC
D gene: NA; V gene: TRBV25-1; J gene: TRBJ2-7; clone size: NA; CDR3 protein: CASTGDRTYEQYF; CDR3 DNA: TGTGCCAGCACGGGGGATAGGACCTACGAGCAGTACTTC
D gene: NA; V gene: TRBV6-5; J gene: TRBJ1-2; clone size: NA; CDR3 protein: CASSYSFLYGYTF; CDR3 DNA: TGTGCCAGCAGTTACTCGTTTCTCTATGGCTACACCTTC
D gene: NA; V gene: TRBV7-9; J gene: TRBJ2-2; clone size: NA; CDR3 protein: CASSPLGRELFF; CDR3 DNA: TGTGCCAGCAGCCCTTTGGGTAGGGAGCTGTTTTTT
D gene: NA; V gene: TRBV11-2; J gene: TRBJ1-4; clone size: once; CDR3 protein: CASSSVWGETNEKLFF; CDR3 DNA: TGTGCCAGCAGCTCTGTCTGGGGGGAAACTAATGAAAAACTGTTTTTT
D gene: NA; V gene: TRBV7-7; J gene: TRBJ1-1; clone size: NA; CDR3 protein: CASSRQVNTEAFF; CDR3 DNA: TGTGCTAGCAGCCGACAGGTTAACACTGAAGCTTTCTTT
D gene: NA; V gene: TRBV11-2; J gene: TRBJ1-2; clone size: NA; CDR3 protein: CASSFEFSEYGYTF; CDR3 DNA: TGTGCCAGCAGCTTTGAGTTCTCCGAATATGGCTACACCTTC
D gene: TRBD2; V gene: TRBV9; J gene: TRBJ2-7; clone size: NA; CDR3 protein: CASSQGTSGRYEQYF; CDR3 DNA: TGTGCCAGCAGCCAAGGGACTAGCGGGAGATACGAGCAGTACTTC
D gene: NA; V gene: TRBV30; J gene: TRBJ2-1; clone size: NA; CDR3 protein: CAWSVTYNEQFF; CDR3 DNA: TGTGCCTGGAGTGTAACCTACAATGAGCAGTTCTTC
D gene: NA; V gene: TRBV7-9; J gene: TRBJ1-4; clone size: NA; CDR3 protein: CASSLARAFEKLFF; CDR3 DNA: TGTGCCAGCAGCTTAGCCAGAGCATTTGAAAAACTGTTTTTT
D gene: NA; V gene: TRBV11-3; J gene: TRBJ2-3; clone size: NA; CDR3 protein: CASNQGGPDTQYF; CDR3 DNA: TGTGCCAGCAACCAGGGGGGCCCAGATACGCAGTATTTT
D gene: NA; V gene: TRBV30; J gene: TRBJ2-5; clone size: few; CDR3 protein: CAAEGWGKETQYF; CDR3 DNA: TGTGCCGCCGAGGGGTGGGGGAAGGAGACCCAGTACTTC
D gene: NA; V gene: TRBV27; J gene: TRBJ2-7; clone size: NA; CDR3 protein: CASSLAGQRQERYF; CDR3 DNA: TGTGCCAGCAGTTTGGCAGGACAGCGGCAGGAGCGGTACTTC
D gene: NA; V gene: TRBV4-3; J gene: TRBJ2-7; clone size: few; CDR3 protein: CASSQDGGYEQYF; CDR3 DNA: TGCGCCAGCAGCCAAGATGGGGGCTACGAGCAGTACTTC
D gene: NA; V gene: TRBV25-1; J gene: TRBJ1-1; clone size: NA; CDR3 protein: CASSERGYTEAFF; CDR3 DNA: TGTGCCAGCAGTGAACGAGGGTACACTGAAGCTTTCTTT
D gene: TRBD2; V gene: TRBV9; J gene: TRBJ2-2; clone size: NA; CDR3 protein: CASSPGTMNTGELFF; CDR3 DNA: TGTGCCAGCAGCCCTGGGACTATGAACACCGGGGAGCTGTTTTTT
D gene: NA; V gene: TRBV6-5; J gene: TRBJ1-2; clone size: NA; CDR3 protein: CASTRDTVLTNGYTF; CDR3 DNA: TGTGCCAGCACCCGGGACACCGTATTAACCAATGGCTACACCTTC
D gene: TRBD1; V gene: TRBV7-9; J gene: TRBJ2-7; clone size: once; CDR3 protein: CASSLEQGAYYEQYF; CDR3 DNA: TGTGCCAGCAGCCTCGAACAGGGGGCTTACTACGAGCAGTACTTC
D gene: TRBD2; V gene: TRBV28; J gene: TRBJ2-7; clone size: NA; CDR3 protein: CASSPAGAWNYEQYF; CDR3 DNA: TGTGCCAGCAGTCCTGCGGGAGCGTGGAACTACGAGCAGTACTTC
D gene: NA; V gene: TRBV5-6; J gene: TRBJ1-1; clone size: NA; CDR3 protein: CASSLKYRATEAFF; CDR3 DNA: TGTGCCAGCAGTCTCAAATACAGGGCCACTGAAGCTTTCTTT
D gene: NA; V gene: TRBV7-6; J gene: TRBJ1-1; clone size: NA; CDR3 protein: CASSLRAGPDTEAFF; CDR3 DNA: TGTGCCAGCAGCTTAAGGGCCGGACCTGACACTGAAGCTTTCTTT
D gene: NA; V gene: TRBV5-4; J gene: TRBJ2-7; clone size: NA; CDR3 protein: CASSRQDGEQYF; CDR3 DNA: TGTGCCAGCAGCCGTCAGGACGGCGAGCAGTACTTC
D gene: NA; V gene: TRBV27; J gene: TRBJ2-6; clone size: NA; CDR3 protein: CASSAQGGGANVLTF; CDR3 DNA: TGTGCCAGCAGTGCCCAGGGAGGTGGGGCCAACGTCCTGACTTTC
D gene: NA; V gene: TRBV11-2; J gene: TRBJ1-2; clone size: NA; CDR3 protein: CASSPTGIANYGYTF; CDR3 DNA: TGTGCCAGCAGCCCCACGGGGATAGCTAACTATGGCTACACCTTC
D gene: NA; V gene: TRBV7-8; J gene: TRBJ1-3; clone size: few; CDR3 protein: CASSLGAGNTIYF; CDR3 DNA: TGTGCCAGCAGCTTAGGGGCAGGAAACACCATATATTTT
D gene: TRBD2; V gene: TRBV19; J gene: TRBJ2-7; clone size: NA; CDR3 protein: CASRPSGSAGNEQYF; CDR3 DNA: TGTGCCAGTAGGCCTAGCGGGAGTGCTGGAAACGAGCAGTACTTC